The source of this T cell receptor beta chain is a study of identical twins (dated by TCRdb to the mid-2010s). Concerning the study at large: To test whether fetal clonotypes persist, the study used deep sequencing on TCR alpha and beta repertoires from monozygotic twins, unrelated adults of various ages, and cord blood. To rule out contamination, replicate twin experiments were performed at different times with different library preparation protocols.

This clonotype was observed a single time. This receptor's antigen is unknown. No much larger clone is present one base from it, and per-base qualities are unavailable. Taken from cysteine to phenylalanine, the CDR3 has 13 residues. The CDR3 DNA has 39 bases and is translated from base 1. A distance of 9 bases separates the germline ends of V and J, which lose 6 bases and 0 bases respectively. Every donor was a healthy Caucasian. Three pairs of female monozygotic twins, all aged 18 to 29 years, made up the twin cohort. Positive isolation kits from Invitrogen were used to isolate CD4+ and CD8+ T cell populations. Broad study findings and their caveats: Zero-insertion analyses could be partly confounded by invariant T cells such as MAIT and iNKT, though diverse VJ usage argued against such confounding for most clonotypes. The excess sharing between twins in beta out-of-frame sequences was weaker because fewer shared sequences reduced the signal-to-noise ratio. Fewer insertions were carried by abundant cord blood beta clonotypes; a weaker similar trend was observed in young adult naive repertoires, while no such trend was observed in memory repertoires. Out-of-frame TCR alpha sharing in monozygotic twins was systematically underestimated by recombination models, whereas sharing between unrelated individuals was in agreement with the recombination models. Conclusions relied on cross-sectional statistical analysis, since the same donors could not be followed over many years. Out-of-frame TCR alpha sequences shared between twins showed an excess of low generation-probability sequences compared with coincidental sharing between unrelated individuals.

Libraries were prepared through 5' RACE. Sequenced on an Illumina HiSeq 2000. Template switching added a universal primer binding site, and the final cDNA carried a unique molecular identifier that allowed TCR cDNA molecules to be counted accurately. Specific primers in the conserved constant-segment region were used to synthesize first-strand cDNA for TCR alpha and beta chains. To control for contamination, every cDNA library carried two barcodes: a SMART-Mk sample barcode plus Illumina barcodes. Two successive PCR steps introduced TruSeq adapter sequences along with Illumina sample barcodes. Sequencing of the TCR alpha and beta cDNA libraries was done on the Illumina HiSeq platform using custom primers. On the study's bioinformatics: MiGEC processed the raw reads to extract unique molecular identifiers, while MiXCR was used to determine the CDR3 positions. Recombination models were inferred per individual with the repgenHMM and IGoR tools using an EM algorithm. Shared clonotype analysis was performed with the tcR package in R, normalizing sharing by the product of cloneset sizes. To study raw recombination free of thymic and clonal selection effects, out-of-frame nonproductive sequences were analyzed. Using fastp trimming at Q25 and MiXCR clonotype assembly, TCRdb reanalyzed the public sequencing data and kept in-frame beta chains. Identical CDR3 protein sequences are pooled into one entry, listed with their most common genes and DNA. The V and J calls and clone size come from TCRdb's table, not from the authors' own analysis. Here the sample has a few hundred thousand distinct CDR3 sequences; approximately 25% occur a single time. The ten largest account for 2.9% of the sample.

Separately, the same data were catalogued under a study of T cells expressing NK-cell markers. As described in the second report: Three sorted T-cell subsets (CD3+CD56+NKG2C+, CD3+CD56+NKG2C- and CD3+CD56-NKG2C+) from seven to nine donors had their TCR beta-chain repertoires profiled. Seven of the eight sequenced donors were HCMV-seropositive and one was HCMV-seronegative. To restrict sorting to alphabetaTCR-expressing T cells, an anti-gammadeltaTCR antibody was added in several experiments. In more than five donors, the dominant CD3+CD56+NKG2C+ clonotypes ranked among the top 10 CD8+ clonotypes, making up about 1.0-7.5% of CD8+ T cells. Those dominant clonotypes were again the most abundant among CD3+CD56-NKG2C+ cells in a few donors, at about 25-60.1%. It remained unclear whether the expanded NKG2C-expressing T cell clones were specific for HCMV antigens. Randomly selected healthy volunteers, three men and five women, were used as the eight sequenced donors. To determine HCMV serostatus, a commercial ELISA kit was used to detect HCMV-specific IgG in serum. MIGEC was used to demultiplex reads and group reads by UMI, and MiTCR was used to assemble and quantify clonotypes. To remove erroneous sequences, TCR cDNA sequences were retained only when supported by two or more reads. Downstream repertoire analysis used the tcR package, and clonotypes were matched across fractions by CDR3 nucleotide sequence plus V segment. VDJmatch was used to annotate antigen specificity against VDJdb, with one amino acid substitution allowed in CDR3.

The clonotype was recovered from a woman under 30 in good health. The rearranged chain carries TRBV12-3 or TRBV12-4 and TRBJ2-7; no confident D gene assignment can be made. The sequenced sample consisted of CD4+ T cells sorted from blood. The CDR3 region: CASSRAPSYEQYF. Read as DNA, the sequence is TGTGCCAGCAGCCGCGCCCCCTCCTACGAGCAGTACTTC.